Here is one TCR beta chain with its context. Its antigen is as yet unknown. The record originates from a study of cytomegalovirus exposure and HLA in healthy donors. Whole-study results and caveats: CMV serostatus was the sole immune exposure data available. Clonal expansion was found to be greater in HLA-associated TCR beta chains than in equally common others in a later analysis.

Vbeta (60) and Jbeta (13) primers were used in the PCR. Sequencing was performed with immunoSEQ multiplex PCR; in TCRdb, only in-frame clones are kept and a portion is missing. Counted here are roughly 100,000 clones, 82% occurring once; the ten biggest clones make up 1.5% to 2%. The origin of this receptor is a man aged 50 or older in good health and CMV-seronegative. The sample was PBMCs.

The CDR3 bases are TGTGCCTGGAGGTCTGCCGAGACTAGCTCCTACGAGCAGTACTTC. Translating it yields CAWRSAETSSYEQYF. V is TRBV30 and J is TRBJ2-7; maybe TRBD2 (6 bases). Deletions cut 3 bases from V and 0 bases from J, with 15 bases between. CDR1 is GTSNPN and CDR2 is SVGIG in the germline V gene (reference sequence). CDR3 length equals 15 residues.